These T cell receptor beta chains were read from a single sample in a study of cytomegalovirus exposure and HLA in healthy donors. TCRdb keeps only in-frame clones here, not all; method: immunoSEQ multiplex PCR. This table holds roughly 270,000 clones, approximately 87% found once. The sequenced sample was PBMCs. These receptors were obtained from a young woman in good health and CMV-seronegative. The CDR3 runs from the conserved cysteine through the conserved F or W. The order of the fields is D gene, J gene, V gene, clone size, CDR3 protein, CDR3 DNA. D genes are given only for firm matches. Some rows have no size entry. The others give once, few or many, or a class for an expanded clone.

>TRBD2|TRBJ2-3|TRBV9|NA
CASSVDTSGRALLTDTQYF
TGTGCCAGCAGCGTGGACACGAGCGGGAGGGCCCTACTCACAGATACGCAGTATTTT
>TRBD2|TRBJ2-1|TRBV11-2|NA
CASSMGLVGVNEQFF
TGTGCCAGCAGCATGGGACTAGTAGGAGTCAATGAGCAGTTCTTC
>TRBD2|TRBJ2-5|TRBV5-1|once
CASSWTSGGKETQYF
TGCGCCAGCAGCTGGACTAGCGGGGGGAAAGAGACCCAGTACTTC
>NA|TRBJ1-1|TRBV6-6|once
CASSQQVNTEAFF
TGTGCCAGCAGCCAACAGGTGAACACTGAAGCTTTCTTT
>TRBD1|TRBJ1-4|TRBV9|NA
CASSAGTGRGEKLFF
TGTGCCAGCAGCGCTGGGACAGGGCGGGGTGAAAAACTGTTTTTT
>TRBD2|TRBJ2-1|TRBV11-2|NA
CASSSAGGLREQFF
TGTGCCAGCAGCTCCGCGGGAGGGTTGAGGGAGCAGTTCTTC
>TRBD2|TRBJ2-7|TRBV28|few
CASLHAGGNYEQYF
TGTGCCAGCCTCCACGCGGGAGGGAACTACGAGCAGTACTTC
>NA|TRBJ1-2|TRBV28|NA
CASSTNYGYTF
TGTGCCAGCAGTACAAACTATGGCTACACCTTC
>NA|TRBJ1-4|TRBV27|once
CASSGAGGPATNEKLFF
TGTGCCAGCAGTGGGGCGGGGGGGCCGGCAACTAATGAAAAACTGTTTTTT
>TRBD1|TRBJ2-1|TRBV19|NA
CASSITPGGAIGSSYNEQFF
TGTGCCAGTAGTATAACGCCAGGGGGAGCTATCGGTAGCTCCTACAATGAGCAGTTCTTC
>TRBD1|TRBJ2-2|TRBV19|once
CASSYRDRGAGELFF
TGTGCCAGTAGTTACCGGGACAGGGGGGCCGGGGAGCTGTTTTTT
>TRBD2|TRBJ2-1|TRBV7-3|NA
CASSTRPGLAGEGFNEQFF
TGTGCCAGCAGCACACGGCCTGGACTAGCGGGAGAGGGTTTCAATGAGCAGTTCTTC
>NA|TRBJ1-5|TRBV19|NA
CASSPRSQGLNQPQHF
TGTGCCAGTAGTCCTCGATCACAGGGCCTGAATCAGCCCCAGCATTTT
>TRBD2|TRBJ2-5|TRBV6-5|NA
CASSRGLLQETQYF
TGTGCCAGCAGTCGGGGACTACTCCAAGAGACCCAGTACTTC
>NA|TRBJ2-7|TRBV5-1|NA
CASSLGQVGYEQYF
TGCGCCAGCAGCTTGGGTCAGGTGGGCTACGAGCAGTACTTC